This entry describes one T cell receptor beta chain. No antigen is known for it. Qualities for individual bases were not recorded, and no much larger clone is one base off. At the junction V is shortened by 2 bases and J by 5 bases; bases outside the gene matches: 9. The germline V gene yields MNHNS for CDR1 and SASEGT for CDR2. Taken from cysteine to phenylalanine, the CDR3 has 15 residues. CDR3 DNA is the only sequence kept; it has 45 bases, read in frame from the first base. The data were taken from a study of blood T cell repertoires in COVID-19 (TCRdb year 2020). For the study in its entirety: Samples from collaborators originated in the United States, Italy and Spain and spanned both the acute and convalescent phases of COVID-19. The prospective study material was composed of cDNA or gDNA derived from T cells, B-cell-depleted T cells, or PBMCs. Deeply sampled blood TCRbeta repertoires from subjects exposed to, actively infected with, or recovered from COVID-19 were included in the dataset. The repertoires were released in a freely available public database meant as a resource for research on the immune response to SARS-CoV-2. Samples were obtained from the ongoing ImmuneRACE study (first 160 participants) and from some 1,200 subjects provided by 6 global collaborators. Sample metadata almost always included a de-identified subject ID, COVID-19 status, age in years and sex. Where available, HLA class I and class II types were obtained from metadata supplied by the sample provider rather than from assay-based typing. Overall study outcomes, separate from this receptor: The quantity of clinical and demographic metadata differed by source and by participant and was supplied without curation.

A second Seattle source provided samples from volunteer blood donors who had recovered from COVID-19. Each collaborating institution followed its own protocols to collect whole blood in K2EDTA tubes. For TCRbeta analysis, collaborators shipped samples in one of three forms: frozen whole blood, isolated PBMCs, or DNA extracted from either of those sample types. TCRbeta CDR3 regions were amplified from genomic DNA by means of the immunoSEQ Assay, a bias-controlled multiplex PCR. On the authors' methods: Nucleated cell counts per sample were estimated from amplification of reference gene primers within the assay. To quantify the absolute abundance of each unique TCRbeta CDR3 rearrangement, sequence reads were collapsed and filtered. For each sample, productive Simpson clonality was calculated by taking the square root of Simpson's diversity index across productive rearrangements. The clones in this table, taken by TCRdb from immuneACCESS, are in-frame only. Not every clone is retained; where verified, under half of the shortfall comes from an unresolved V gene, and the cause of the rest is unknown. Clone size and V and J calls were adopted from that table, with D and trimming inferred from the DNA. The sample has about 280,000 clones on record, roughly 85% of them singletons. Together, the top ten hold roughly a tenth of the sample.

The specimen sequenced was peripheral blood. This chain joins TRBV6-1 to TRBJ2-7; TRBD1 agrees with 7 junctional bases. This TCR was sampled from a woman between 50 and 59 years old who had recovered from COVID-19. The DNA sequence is TGTGCCAGCAGTGAACGGGTTGCTAGGGGGCACGAGCAGTACTTC. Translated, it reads CASSERVARGHEQYF.